These T cell receptor beta chains were read from a single sample in a study of T-cell memory formation after mild COVID-19. TCRdb analysed the 5' RACE reads with MiXCR anew, one entry per CDR3 protein. Of roughly 100,000 distinct CDR3 sequences in the sample, roughly an eighth are singletons; the top ten hold about 26%. Source material: PBMCs or a T cell subset sorted from them (not recorded which). These TCRs come from an adult woman who had mild COVID-19 (a few samples of this study predate the infection). Cell type and time point are not known. CDR3s include the opening cysteine and the closing phenylalanine or tryptophan. Rows give clone size only sometimes, using once, few, many, or a class for an expanded clone.

CDR3 protein | V gene | clone size
CATSVRLAGYGNEQFF | TRBV24-1 | few
CASSLEVLASALQETQYF | TRBV7-9 | .
CASSLGPTGTYEQYF | TRBV5-1 | few
CASSLGTSGGPSGANVLTF | TRBV5-1 | few
CASSLMQRDIYEQYF | TRBV7-9 | few
CASSLRSGGWVETQYF | TRBV5-1 | few
CASSSRAGIYETQYF | TRBV7-8 | .
CASRMPFGLGTEAFF | TRBV12-3/TRBV12-4 | few
CASSPGSGIGKYF | TRBV5-6 | few
CAWRGYYGYTF | TRBV30 | few
CASSQSTGYSGNTIYF | TRBV14 | few
CSVEGQGHLHF | TRBV29-1 | .
CASSPRYRAGEQYF | TRBV4-3 | few
CSVEAGLTANEQYF | TRBV29-1 | many
CASSQGWAGAYNEQFF | TRBV3-1 | .
CASSQGQGDYEQYF | TRBV4-1 | few
CSAREYPDSSYEQYF | TRBV20-1 | many
CASSPTGSNYGYTF | TRBV14 | few
CASSHLRTEQYF | TRBV4-1 | few
CASNRTRPTYEQYF | TRBV6-7 | few
CASSSPGTYEQYF | TRBV7-9 | .
CASSSRQGANTEKLFF | TRBV7-6 | .
CSARVHSRDTQDGYTF | TRBV20-1 | .
CASSLGATSTDTQYF | TRBV7-3 | few
CASSVGLASYEQYF | TRBV25-1 | .
CASSPGAARSDTQYF | TRBV3-1 | few
CSARDPSDRYEQYF | TRBV20-1 | few
CASRSQGLGDEQYF | TRBV7-9 | .
CASSPRGASYGYTF | TRBV4-1 | few
CASRDRLAGASTDTQYF | TRBV2 | .